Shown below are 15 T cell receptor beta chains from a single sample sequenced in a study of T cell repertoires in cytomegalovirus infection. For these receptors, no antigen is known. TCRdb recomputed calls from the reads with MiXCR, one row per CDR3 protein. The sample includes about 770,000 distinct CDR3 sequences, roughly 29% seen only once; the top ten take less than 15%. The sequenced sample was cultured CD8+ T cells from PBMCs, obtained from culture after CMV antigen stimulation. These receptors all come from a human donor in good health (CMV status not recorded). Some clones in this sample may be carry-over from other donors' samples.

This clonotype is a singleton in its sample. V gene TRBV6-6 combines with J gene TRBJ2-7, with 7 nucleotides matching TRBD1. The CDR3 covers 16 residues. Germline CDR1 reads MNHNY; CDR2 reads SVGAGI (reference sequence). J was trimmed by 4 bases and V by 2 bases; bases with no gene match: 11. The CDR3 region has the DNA TGTGCCAGCAGTTACCCCCGAGGGACAGAGGAGTACGAGCAGTACTTC. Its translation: CASSYPRGTEEYEQYF.

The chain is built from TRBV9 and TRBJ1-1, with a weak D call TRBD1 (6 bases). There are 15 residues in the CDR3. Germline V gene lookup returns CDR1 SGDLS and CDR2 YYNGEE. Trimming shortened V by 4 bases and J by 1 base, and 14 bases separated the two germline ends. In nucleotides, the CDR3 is TGTGCCAGCAGCCATCGAGGGGGGGCGAACACTGAAGCTTTCTTT. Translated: CASSHRGGANTEAFF.

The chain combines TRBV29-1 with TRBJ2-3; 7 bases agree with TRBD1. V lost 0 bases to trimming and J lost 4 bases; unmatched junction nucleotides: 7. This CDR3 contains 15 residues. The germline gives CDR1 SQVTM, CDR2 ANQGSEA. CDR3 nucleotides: TGCAGCGTTGAAGATCTGACAGGGAAGGCAGATACGCAGTATTTT. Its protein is CSVEDLTGKADTQYF.

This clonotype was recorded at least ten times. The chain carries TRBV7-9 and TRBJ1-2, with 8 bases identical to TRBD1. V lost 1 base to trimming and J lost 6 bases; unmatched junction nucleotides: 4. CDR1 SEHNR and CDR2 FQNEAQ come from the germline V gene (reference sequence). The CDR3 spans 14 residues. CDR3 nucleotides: TGTGCCAGCAGCTTAGGGACAGGGATTGATGGCTACACCTTC. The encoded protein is CASSLGTGIDGYTF.

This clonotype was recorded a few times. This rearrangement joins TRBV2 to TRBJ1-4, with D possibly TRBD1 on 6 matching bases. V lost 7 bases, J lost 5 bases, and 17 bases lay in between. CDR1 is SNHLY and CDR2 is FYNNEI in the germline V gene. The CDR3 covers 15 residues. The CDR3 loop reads CASILLGGGNEKLFF. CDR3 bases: TGTGCCAGCATTCTGTTGGGGGGCGGGAATGAAAAACTGTTTTTT.

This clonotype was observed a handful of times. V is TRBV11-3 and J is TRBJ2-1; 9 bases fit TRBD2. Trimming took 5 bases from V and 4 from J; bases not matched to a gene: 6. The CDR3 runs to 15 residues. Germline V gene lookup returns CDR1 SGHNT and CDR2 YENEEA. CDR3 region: CASSLIAGDYNEQFF. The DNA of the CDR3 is TGTGCCAGCAGCCTAATAGCGGGGGATTACAATGAGCAGTTCTTC.

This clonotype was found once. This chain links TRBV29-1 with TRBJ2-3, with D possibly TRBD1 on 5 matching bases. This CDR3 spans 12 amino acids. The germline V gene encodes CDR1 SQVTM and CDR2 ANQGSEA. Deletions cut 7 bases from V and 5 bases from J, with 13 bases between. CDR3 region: CSALIRVDTQYF. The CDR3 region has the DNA TGCAGCGCCCTAATCAGGGTAGATACGCAGTATTTT.

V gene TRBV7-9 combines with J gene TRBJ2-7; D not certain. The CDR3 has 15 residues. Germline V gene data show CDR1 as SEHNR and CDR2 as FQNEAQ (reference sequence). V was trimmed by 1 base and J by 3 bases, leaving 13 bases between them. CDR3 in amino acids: CASSLGSLWVYEQYF. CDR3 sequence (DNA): TGTGCCAGCAGCTTAGGGTCCCTATGGGTCTACGAGCAGTACTTC.

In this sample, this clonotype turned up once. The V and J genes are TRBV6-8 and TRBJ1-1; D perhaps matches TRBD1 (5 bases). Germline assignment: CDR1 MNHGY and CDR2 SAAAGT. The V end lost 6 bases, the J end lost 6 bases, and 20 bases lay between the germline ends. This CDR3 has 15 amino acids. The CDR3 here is CASRYRDGGWSEAFF. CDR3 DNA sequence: TGTGCCAGCAGATACCGGGACGGGGGGTGGTCTGAAGCTTTCTTT.

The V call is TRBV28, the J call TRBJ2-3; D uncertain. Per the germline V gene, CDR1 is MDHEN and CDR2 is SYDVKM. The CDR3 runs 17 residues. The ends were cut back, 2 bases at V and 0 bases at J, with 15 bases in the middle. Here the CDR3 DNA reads TGTGCCAGCAGTTTAGCGTTCGGCCCGACTAGCACAGATACGCAGTATTTT. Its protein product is CASSLAFGPTSTDTQYF.

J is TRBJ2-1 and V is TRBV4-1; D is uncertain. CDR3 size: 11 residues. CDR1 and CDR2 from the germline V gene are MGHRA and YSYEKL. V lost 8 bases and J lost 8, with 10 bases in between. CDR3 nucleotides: TGCGCCAGCTCCGCGAGAGATGAGCAGTTCTTC. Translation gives CASSARDEQFF.

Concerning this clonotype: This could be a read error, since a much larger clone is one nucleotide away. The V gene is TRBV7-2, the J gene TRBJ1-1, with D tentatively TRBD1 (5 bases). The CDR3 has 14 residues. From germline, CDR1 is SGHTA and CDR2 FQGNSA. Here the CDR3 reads CASSLDSGNTDAFF. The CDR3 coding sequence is TGTGCCAGCAGCTTAGATTCAGGGAACACTGACGCTTTCTTT.

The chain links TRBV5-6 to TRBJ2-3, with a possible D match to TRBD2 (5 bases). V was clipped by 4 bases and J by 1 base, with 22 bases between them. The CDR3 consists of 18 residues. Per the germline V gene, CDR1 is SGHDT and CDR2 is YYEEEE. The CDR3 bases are TGTGCCAGCAGCCCCTGGGAGCAAGGGCTCTTAGGCACAGATACGCAGTATTTT. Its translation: CASSPWEQGLLGTDTQYF.

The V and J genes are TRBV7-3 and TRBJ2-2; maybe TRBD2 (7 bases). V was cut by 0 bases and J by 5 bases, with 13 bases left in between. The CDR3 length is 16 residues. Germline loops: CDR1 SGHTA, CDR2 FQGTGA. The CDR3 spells CASSLTSGGRTGELFF. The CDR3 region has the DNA TGTGCCAGCAGCTTAACATCGGGGGGCCGAACCGGGGAGCTGTTTTTT.

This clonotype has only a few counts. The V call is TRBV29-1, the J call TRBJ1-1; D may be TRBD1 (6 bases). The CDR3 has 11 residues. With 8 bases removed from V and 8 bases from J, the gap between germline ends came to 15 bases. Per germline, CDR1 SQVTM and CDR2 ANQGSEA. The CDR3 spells CSLTWGQEAFF. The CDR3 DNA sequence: TGCAGCCTGACCTGGGGGCAAGAAGCTTTCTTT.